The rows below give T cell receptor beta chains drawn from one sample of a study of graft-versus-host responses after intestinal transplantation. Method: immunoSEQ multiplex PCR; TCRdb's copy keeps in-frame clones and lacks some. The profile shows roughly 70,000 clones, approximately 87% of them singletons. No cognate antigen is known for these TCRs. Sequenced material: unstimulated CD4+ T cells sorted from spleen or lymph node cells, taken before transplant. The source of these receptors is a human donor who was the organ donor for an intestinal transplant. Each CDR3 is given with its conserved first and last residue. Each record gives: J gene, D gene, V gene, clone size, CDR3 DNA, CDR3 protein. The D gene is left open where the match is weak. A clone size is listed for some rows: how often the clone was seen (once, few, many), or a class if it is expanded.

>TRBJ1-3|-|TRBV4-1|-
TGCGCCAGCAGCCAAGGGGCGCTAACATCTGGAAACACCATATATTTT
CASSQGALTSGNTIYF
>TRBJ1-5|TRBD1|TRBV6-1|-
TGTGCCAGCAAACTAACCGGGACAGAAAATCAGCCCCAGCATTTT
CASKLTGTENQPQHF
>TRBJ2-4|TRBD1|TRBV5-6|-
TGTGCCAGCAGCTTAGAGCGAACAGGGGGCATCGGAGCCAAAAACATTCAGTACTTC
CASSLERTGGIGAKNIQYF
>TRBJ1-2|-|TRBV28|-
TGTGCCAGCAGGACAGCAAACTATGGCTACACCTTC
CASRTANYGYTF
>TRBJ2-5|-|TRBV6-5|-
TGTGCCAGCAGTTACTCTGAACTCCTGGAGACCCAGTACTTC
CASSYSELLETQYF
>TRBJ1-4|-|TRBV19|few
TGTGCCAGTAGTATCCCGGGATTAGGACTGTTTTTT
CASSIPGLGLFF
>TRBJ1-6|TRBD1|TRBV7-9|-
TGTGCCAGCAGCCTGGACAGGGGGCGTCGAAATTCACCCCTCCACTTT
CASSLDRGRRNSPLHF
>TRBJ1-6|TRBD1|TRBV30|few
TGTGCCTGGAGTGTACAGGGGGATTCACCCCTCCACTTT
CAWSVQGDSPLHF
>TRBJ1-2|-|TRBV6-1|-
TGTGCCAGCAGTGAAGCTCCCGGGGATTTCCAGGGCTACACCTTC
CASSEAPGDFQGYTF
>TRBJ1-1|TRBD1|TRBV28|-
TGTGCCAGCAGCTATAACAGGGGAACTGAAGCTTTCTTT
CASSYNRGTEAFF
>TRBJ2-6|TRBD1|TRBV2|once
TGTGCCAGCAGACCGGGGACAGGGAGCTCTGGGGCCAACGTCCTGACTTTC
CASRPGTGSSGANVLTF
>TRBJ1-2|-|TRBV5-6|few
TGTGCCAGCAGCCGAGGGCTGGGGGGGAGCTACTATGGCTACACCTTC
CASSRGLGGSYYGYTF
>TRBJ2-1|TRBD2|TRBV5-4|-
TGTGCCAGCAGCAAGCGGGGGGACTACAATGAGCAGTTCTTC
CASSKRGDYNEQFF
>TRBJ2-3|-|TRBV28|-
TGTGCCAGCAACTCCGGGACAGATACGCAGTATTTT
CASNSGTDTQYF
>TRBJ1-2|-|TRBV7-9|-
TGTGCCAGCAGCCCCCCAGGCCCTAACTATGGCTACACCTTC
CASSPPGPNYGYTF
>TRBJ1-2|TRBD1|TRBV28|-
TGTGCCAGCAGCCAGGGGACAGGCCCATATAGGGGCTACACCTTC
CASSQGTGPYRGYTF
>TRBJ2-3|-|TRBV7-9|-
TGTGCCAGCAGTTCCTCGGCGGGCACAGATACGCAGTATTTT
CASSSSAGTDTQYF
>TRBJ2-1|-|TRBV27|-
TGTGCCAGCACCGCATTGAGGGGGGGGCGGGACTACAATGAGCAGTTCTTC
CASTALRGGRDYNEQFF
>TRBJ2-3|TRBD2|TRBV6-6|-
TGTGCCAGCAGTTACGCGCCGGGAGGGAGCACAGATACGCAGTATTTT
CASSYAPGGSTDTQYF
>TRBJ1-2|TRBD1|TRBV6-5|-
TGTGCCAGCAGTTTTATATCGACAGGGGTAGGATATGGCTACACCTTC
CASSFISTGVGYGYTF
>TRBJ2-3|-|TRBV4-1|-
TGCGCCAGCAGCCAAGTGGCGGGAGATACGCAGTATTTT
CASSQVAGDTQYF
>TRBJ2-1|TRBD1|TRBV6-5|-
TGTGCCAGCAGTTCCTGGGGGACAGGGCCATTTGGGCAGTTCTTC
CASSSWGTGPFGQFF
>TRBJ1-5|-|TRBV2|-
TGTGCCAGCAGAGAGGAGTATAGCAATCAGCCCCAGCATTTT
CASREEYSNQPQHF
>TRBJ2-1|TRBD2|TRBV10-3|-
TGTGCCATCAGTGAGTTTGGGCTAGCGGGGGGGCCCAATGAGCAGTTCTTC
CAISEFGLAGGPNEQFF
>TRBJ2-5|TRBD2|TRBV5-1|-
TGCGCCAGCAGGGATAGCCTAGCGGGGAAAGAGACCCAGTACTTC
CASRDSLAGKETQYF
>TRBJ2-5|TRBD1|TRBV7-9|-
TGTGCCAGCAGCCCGGACAGGGTGGCAGAGACCCAGTACTTC
CASSPDRVAETQYF